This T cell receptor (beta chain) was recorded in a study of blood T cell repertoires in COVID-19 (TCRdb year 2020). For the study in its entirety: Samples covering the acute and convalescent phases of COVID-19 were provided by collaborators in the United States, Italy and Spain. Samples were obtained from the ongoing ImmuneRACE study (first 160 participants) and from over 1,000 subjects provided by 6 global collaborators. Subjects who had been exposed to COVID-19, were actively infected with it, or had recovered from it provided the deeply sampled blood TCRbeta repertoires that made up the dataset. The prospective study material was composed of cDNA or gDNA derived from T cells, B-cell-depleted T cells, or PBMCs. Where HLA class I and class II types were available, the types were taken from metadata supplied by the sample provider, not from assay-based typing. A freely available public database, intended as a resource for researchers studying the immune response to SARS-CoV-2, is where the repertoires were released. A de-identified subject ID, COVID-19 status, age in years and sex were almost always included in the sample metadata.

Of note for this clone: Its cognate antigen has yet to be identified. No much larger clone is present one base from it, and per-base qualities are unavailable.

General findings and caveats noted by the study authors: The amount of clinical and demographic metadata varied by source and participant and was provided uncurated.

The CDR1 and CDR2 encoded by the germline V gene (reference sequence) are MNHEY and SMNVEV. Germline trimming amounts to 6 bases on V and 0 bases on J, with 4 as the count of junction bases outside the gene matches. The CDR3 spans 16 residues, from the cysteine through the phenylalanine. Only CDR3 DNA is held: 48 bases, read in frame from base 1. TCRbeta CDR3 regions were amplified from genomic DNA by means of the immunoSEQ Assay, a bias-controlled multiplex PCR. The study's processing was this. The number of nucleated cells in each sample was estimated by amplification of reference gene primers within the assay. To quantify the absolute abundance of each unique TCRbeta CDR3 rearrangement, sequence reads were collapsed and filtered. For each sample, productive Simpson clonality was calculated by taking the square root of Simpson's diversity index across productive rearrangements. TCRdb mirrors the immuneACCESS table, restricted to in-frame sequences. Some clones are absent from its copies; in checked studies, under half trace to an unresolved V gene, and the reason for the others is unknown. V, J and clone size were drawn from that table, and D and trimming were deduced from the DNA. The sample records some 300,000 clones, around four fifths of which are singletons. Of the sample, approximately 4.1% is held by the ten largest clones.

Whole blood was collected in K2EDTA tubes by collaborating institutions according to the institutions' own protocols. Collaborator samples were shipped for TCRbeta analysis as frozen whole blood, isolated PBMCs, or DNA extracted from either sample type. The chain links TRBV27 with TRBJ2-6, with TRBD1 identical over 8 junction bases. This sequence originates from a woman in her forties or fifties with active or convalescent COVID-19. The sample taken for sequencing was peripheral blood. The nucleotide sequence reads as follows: TGTGCCAGCAGCCGGACAGGGCTCTCTGGGGCCAACGTCCTGACTTTC. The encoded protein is CASSRTGLSGANVLTF.